A selection of T cell receptor beta chains follows, all from one sample in a study of shared clonotypes between healthy human individuals. Using immunoSEQ multiplex PCR, the repertoire was profiled, and TCRdb retains in-frame clones only, with some absent. The sample contains millions of clones, just over 90% of which appear only once. Sample: naive CD4+ T cells sorted from blood. These TCRs come from a man aged 18 to 29 in good health. The CDR3 runs from the conserved cysteine through the conserved F or W. Fields, in order: CDR3 DNA, CDR3 protein, J gene, D gene, V gene, clone size. A D gene is named only where the DNA matches it firmly. For some rows the clone size is stated as once, few or many, or as a class when expanded; others skip it.

TGCGCCAGCAGCCAAGGTGGGACTTCGTCGAACCAAGAGACCCAGTACTTC	CASSQGGTSSNQETQYF	TRBJ2-5	NA	TRBV4-1	once
TGTGCCAGCAAAGCCCGAGGTTCGATCTATGGCTACACCTTC	CASKARGSIYGYTF	TRBJ1-2	NA	TRBV5-6	NA
TGTGCCAGCCTCTCCCTCGGCGGTATCTATCAGCCCCAGCATTTT	CASLSLGGIYQPQHF	TRBJ1-5	NA	TRBV28	NA
TGTGCCAGCAGTCCCGTGGGCTACGAGCAGTACTTC	CASSPVGYEQYF	TRBJ2-7	NA	TRBV6-5	NA
TGTGCCAGCTCACTGACAGGGAGCACTGAAGCTTTCTTT	CASSLTGSTEAFF	TRBJ1-1	TRBD1	TRBV18	NA
TGTGCCAGCAGCCAGACCCCCAGGGCCGGGGAGCAGTTCTTC	CASSQTPRAGEQFF	TRBJ2-1	NA	TRBV7-2	NA
TGTGCCACCGGCCTTTTGACAGGGGTACAAGAGACCCAGTACTTC	CATGLLTGVQETQYF	TRBJ2-5	TRBD1	TRBV15	NA
TGTGCCAGCCCTCCCCTGGGGCACCAAGAGACCCAGTACTTC	CASPPLGHQETQYF	TRBJ2-5	NA	TRBV6-1	NA
TGTGCCAGCAGTGTACGACAGGGGGATTCACCCCTCCACTTT	CASSVRQGDSPLHF	TRBJ1-6	TRBD1	TRBV28	NA
TGTGCCAGCAGCCCCCAGGTAGGGAATGGTGGCTACACCTTC	CASSPQVGNGGYTF	TRBJ1-2	NA	TRBV5-6	NA
TGTGCCAGCAGCCCGGGGACAGGGGTGAACACCGGGGAGCTGTTTTTT	CASSPGTGVNTGELFF	TRBJ2-2	TRBD1	TRBV7-6	once
TGCGCCAGCAGCCTCGAGGGGGCCAGGGGAAGCGGCTACACCTTC	CASSLEGARGSGYTF	TRBJ1-2	TRBD1	TRBV4-1	NA
TGTGCCAGCAGTGTCGGGGGGAGCTCTGGAAACACCATATATTTT	CASSVGGSSGNTIYF	TRBJ1-3	NA	TRBV6-1	NA
TGCGCCAGCAGCTTATCAACTAGCGGGGGGGCAGAAGATACGCAGTATTTT	CASSLSTSGGAEDTQYF	TRBJ2-3	TRBD2	TRBV5-1	NA
TGTGCCAGCGGCACGGCCCAGATCGCGGCTTTCTTT	CASGTAQIAAFF	TRBJ1-1	NA	TRBV28	NA
TGCGCCAGCAGCCAAGATTTGGGCGGCCTTAATGAAAAACTGTTTTTT	CASSQDLGGLNEKLFF	TRBJ1-4	NA	TRBV4-3	NA
TGTGCCAGCAGCCTGGGACAGGGGAGCGAAAAACTGTTTTTT	CASSLGQGSEKLFF	TRBJ1-4	TRBD1	TRBV6-6	NA
TGCGCCAGCAGTGAGTCAACTAGCGGGGGCCGCACAGATACGCAGTATTTT	CASSESTSGGRTDTQYF	TRBJ2-3	TRBD2	TRBV10-1	NA
TGCGCCAGCAGCTTGTGGACAGGGGGGTTAAATGAAAAACTGTTTTTT	CASSLWTGGLNEKLFF	TRBJ1-4	TRBD1	TRBV5-1	NA
TGTGCCAGCAGGCCTAGCGGGGGGGCCACCGGGGAGCTGTTTTTT	CASRPSGGATGELFF	TRBJ2-2	TRBD2	TRBV7-2	NA
TGTGCCAGCAGCTTGGGACAGTTAGGCCTACAGATTGAGCAGTTCTTC	CASSLGQLGLQIEQFF	TRBJ2-1	TRBD1	TRBV7-9	NA
TGTGCCAGCACCTGGGGGACTAGCGTCAATGAGCAGTTCTTC	CASTWGTSVNEQFF	TRBJ2-1	TRBD2	TRBV5-4	once
TGCGCCAGCAGCCAAGTCTTCGGACAGACTTACGAGCAGTACTTC	CASSQVFGQTYEQYF	TRBJ2-7	NA	TRBV4-3	NA
TGTGCCAGTTCGGACAGAATTAACTATGGCTACACCTTC	CASSDRINYGYTF	TRBJ1-2	NA	TRBV7-2	NA